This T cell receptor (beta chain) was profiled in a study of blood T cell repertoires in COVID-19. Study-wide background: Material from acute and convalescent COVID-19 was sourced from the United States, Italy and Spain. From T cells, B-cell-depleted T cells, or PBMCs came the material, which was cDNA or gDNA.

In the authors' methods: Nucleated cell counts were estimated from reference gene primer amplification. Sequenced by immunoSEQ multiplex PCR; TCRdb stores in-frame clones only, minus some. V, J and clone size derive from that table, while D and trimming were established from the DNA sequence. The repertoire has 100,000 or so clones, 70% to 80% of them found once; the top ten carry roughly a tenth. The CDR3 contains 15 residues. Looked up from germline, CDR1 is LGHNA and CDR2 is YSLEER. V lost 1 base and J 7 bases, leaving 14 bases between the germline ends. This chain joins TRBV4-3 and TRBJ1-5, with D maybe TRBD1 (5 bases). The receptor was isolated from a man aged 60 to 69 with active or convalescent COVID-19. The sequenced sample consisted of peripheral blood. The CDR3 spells CASSQGLGVAQPQHF. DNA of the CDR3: TGCGCCAGCAGCCAAGGCCTAGGGGTTGCGCAGCCCCAGCATTTT.